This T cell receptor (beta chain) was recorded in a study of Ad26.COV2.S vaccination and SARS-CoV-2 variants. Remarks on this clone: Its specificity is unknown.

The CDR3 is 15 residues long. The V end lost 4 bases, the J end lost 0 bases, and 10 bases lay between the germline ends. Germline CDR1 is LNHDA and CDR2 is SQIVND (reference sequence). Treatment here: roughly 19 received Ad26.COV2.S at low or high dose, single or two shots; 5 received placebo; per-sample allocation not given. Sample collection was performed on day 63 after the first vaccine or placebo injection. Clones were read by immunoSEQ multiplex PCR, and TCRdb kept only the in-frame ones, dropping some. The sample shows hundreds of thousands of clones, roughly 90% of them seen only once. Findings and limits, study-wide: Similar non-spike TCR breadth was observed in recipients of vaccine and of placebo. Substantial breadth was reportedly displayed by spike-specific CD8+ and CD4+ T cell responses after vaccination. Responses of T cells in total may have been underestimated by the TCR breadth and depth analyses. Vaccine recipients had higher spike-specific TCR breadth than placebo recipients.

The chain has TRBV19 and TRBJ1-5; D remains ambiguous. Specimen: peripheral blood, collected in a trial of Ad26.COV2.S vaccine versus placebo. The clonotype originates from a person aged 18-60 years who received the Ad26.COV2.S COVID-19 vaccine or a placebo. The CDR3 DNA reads TGTGCCAGTAGTACCCGACTTCTTAGCAATCAGCCCCAGCATTTT. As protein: CASSTRLLSNQPQHF.